The sequence of this TCR beta chain was determined in a study of blood T cells in healthy people across ages. Donors each provided roughly 9.6 milliliters of peripheral blood. A second PCR of roughly 7 to 11 cycles used a sample-barcoded 5' primer and a J-beta primer mix. The authors tagged each cDNA molecule using a template-switch adaptor with 12 random nucleotides. TCRdb re-called the 5' RACE reads through MiXCR, storing one row per CDR3 protein. The table records about 640,000 distinct CDR3 sequences, approximately 30% of them present only once. Germline V gene data show CDR1 as LGHNA and CDR2 as YSLEER. The CDR3 sequence is 16 residues long. Trimming at V came to 2 bases and at J to 7 bases, leaving 5 bases not matched to a gene. Turning to this clonotype: Its antigen remains unknown.

Broader study findings: The authors considered diversity estimates from one million T cells to be underestimates. Long-lived donors exceeded aged donors in naive CD4+ cells and diversity.

This clonotype originated in a woman aged 80 or over in good health. J is TRBJ2-1 and V is TRBV4-3; TRBD2 aligns across 13 bases. Sequencing was carried out using blood. The CDR3 nucleotides are TGCGCCAGCAGCCAACGCACTAGCGGGGGGGCAAATGAGCAGTTCTTC. Translated, it gives CASSQRTSGGANEQFF.